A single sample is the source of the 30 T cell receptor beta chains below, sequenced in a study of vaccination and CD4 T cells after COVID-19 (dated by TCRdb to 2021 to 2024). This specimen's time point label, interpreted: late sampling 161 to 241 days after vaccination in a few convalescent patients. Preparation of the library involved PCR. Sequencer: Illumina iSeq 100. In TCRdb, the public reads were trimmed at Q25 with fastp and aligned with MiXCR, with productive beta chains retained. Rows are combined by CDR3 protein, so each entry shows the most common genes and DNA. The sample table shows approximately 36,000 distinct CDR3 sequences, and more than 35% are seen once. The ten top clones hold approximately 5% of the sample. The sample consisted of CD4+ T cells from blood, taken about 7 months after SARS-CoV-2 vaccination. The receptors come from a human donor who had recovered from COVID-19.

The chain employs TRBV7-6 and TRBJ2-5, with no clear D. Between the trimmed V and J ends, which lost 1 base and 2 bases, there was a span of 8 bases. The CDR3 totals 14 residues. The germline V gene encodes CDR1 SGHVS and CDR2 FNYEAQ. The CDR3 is CASSLVGSQETQYF. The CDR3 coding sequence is TGTGCCAGCAGCTTAGTTGGGTCTCAAGAGACCCAGTACTTC.

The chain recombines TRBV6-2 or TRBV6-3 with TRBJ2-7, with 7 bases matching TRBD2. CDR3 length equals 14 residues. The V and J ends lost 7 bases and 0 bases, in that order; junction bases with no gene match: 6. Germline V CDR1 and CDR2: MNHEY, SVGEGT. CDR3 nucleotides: TGTGCCAGCAAGCCGAGCGGGATCTCCTACGAGCAGTACTTC. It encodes CASKPSGISYEQYF.

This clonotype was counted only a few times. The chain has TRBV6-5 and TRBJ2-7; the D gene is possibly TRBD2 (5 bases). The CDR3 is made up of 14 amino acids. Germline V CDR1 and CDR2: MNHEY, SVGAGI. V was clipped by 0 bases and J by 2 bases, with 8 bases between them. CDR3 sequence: CASSYSTGAYEQYF. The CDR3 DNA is TGTGCCAGCAGTTACTCGACCGGGGCCTACGAGCAGTACTTC.

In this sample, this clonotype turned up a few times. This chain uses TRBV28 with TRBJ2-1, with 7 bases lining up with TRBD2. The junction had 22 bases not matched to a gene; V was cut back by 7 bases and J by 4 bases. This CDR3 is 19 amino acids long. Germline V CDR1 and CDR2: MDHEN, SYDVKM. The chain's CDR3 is CASTVGTAPGGIGYNEQFF. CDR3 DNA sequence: TGTGCCAGCACCGTCGGGACGGCTCCGGGAGGTATCGGTTACAATGAGCAGTTCTTC.

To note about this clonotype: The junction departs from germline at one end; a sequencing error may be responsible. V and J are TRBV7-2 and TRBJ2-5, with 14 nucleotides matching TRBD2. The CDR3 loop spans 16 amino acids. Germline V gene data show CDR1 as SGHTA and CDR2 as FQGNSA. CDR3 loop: CASSRQGTSGRQTQHF. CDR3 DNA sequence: TGTGCCAGCAGCCGACAAGGGACTAGCGGGAGACAGACCCAGCACTTC.

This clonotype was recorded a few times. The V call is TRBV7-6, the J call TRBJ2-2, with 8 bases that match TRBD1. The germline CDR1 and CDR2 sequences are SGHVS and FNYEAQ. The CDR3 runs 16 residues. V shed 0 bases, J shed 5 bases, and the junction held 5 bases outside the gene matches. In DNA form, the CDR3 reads TGTGCCAGCAGCTTAGCGAACAGGGGGTTAACCGGGGAGCTGTTTTTT. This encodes CASSLANRGLTGELFF. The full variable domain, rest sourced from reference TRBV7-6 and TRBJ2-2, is GAGVSQSPRYKVTKRGQDVALRCDPISGHVSLYWYRQALGQGPEFLTYFNYEAQQDKSGLPNDRFSAERPEGSISTLTIQRTEQRDSAMYRCASSLANRGLTGELFFGEGSRLTVL.

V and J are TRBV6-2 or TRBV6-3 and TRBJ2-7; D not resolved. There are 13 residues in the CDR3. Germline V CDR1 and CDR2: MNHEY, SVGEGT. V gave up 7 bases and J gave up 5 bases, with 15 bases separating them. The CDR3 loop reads CASTQDLYHEQYF. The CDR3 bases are TGTGCCAGCACCCAGGACCTTTATCACGAGCAGTACTTC.

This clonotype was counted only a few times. CDR3: CSARPRQGGDYGYTF. The CDR3 bases are TGCAGTGCTAGGCCGAGACAGGGAGGAGACTATGGCTACACCTTC. The chain uses TRBV20-1 and TRBJ1-2, with 7 bases lining up with TRBD1. The CDR3 totals 15 residues. V lost 3 bases and J lost 3; bases outside the gene matches: 10. The germline CDR1 and CDR2 sequences are DFQATT and SNEGSKA (reference sequence).

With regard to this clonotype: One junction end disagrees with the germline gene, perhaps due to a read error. The CDR3 here is CSAGGLSLSSYNQQFF. CDR3 coding DNA: TGCAGTGCTGGAGGATTGAGTCTTAGCTCCTACAATCAGCAGTTCTTC. This sequence joins TRBV20-1 and TRBJ2-1; D may be TRBD2 (5 bases). CDR3 length: 16 amino acids. Germline V lookup: CDR1 DFQATT, CDR2 SNEGSKA (reference sequence).

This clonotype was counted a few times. The DNA of the CDR3 is TGTGCCAGCAGTTCGATGTTCTACGAGCAGTACTTC. Protein: CASSSMFYEQYF. The chain couples TRBV6-5 to TRBJ2-7, with D unclear. The CDR3 spans 12 residues. The ends were cut back, 4 bases at V and 3 bases at J, with 7 bases in the middle. Looked up from germline, CDR1 is MNHEY and CDR2 is SVGAGI.

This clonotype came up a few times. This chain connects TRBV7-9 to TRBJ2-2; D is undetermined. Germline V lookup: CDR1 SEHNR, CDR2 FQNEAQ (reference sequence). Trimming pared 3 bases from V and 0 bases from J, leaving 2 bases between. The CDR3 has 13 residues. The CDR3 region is CASSFSNTGELFF. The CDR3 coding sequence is TGTGCCAGCAGCTTCTCGAACACCGGGGAGCTGTTTTTT.

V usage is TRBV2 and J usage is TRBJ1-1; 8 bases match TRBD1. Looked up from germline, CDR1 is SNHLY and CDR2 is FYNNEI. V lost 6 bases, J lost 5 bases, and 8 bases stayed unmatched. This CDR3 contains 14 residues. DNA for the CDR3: TGTGCCAGCAGCTACGGACAGGGAGGGACTGAAGCTTTCTTT. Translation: CASSYGQGGTEAFF.

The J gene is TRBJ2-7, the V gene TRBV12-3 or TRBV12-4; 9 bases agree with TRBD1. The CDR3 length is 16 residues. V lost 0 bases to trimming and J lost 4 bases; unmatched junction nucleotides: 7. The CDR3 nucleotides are TGTGCCAGCAGTTTAGCATTGCACAGGGGGCGATACGAGCAGTACTTC. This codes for CASSLALHRGRYEQYF.

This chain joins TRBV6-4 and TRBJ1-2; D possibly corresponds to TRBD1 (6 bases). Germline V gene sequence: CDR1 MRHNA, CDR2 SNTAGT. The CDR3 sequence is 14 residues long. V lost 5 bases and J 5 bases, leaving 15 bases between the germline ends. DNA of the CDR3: TGTGCCAGCAGTTTAACAGGGTCATGGTATGGCTACACCTTC. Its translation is CASSLTGSWYGYTF.

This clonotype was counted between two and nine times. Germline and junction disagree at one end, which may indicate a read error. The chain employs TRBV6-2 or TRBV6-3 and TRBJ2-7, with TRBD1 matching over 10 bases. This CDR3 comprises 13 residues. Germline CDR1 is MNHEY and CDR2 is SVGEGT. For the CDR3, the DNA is TGTGCCAGCACCACCGGGGGATCCGGGACAGGGGACTTC. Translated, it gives CASTTGGSGTGDF.

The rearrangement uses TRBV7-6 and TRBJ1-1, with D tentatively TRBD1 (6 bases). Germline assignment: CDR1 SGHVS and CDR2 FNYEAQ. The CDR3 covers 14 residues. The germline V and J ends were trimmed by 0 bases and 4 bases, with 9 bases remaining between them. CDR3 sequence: CASSLATGTTEAFF. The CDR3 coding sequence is TGTGCCAGCAGCTTAGCAACAGGGACCACTGAAGCTTTCTTT.

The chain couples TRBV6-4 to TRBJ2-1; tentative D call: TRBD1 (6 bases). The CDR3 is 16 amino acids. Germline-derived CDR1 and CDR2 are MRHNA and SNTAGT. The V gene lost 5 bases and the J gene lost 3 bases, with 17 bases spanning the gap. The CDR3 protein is CASSLASRGVYNEQFF. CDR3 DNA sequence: TGTGCCAGCAGTTTAGCGTCCAGGGGTGTCTACAATGAGCAGTTCTTC.

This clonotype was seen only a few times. The CDR3 nucleotides are TGTGCCAGCAGTTTATCCCCGTGGGATCAGCCCCAGCATTTT. It codes for CASSLSPWDQPQHF. The chain carries TRBV27 and TRBJ1-5; D gene ambiguous. Germline CDR1 MNHEY, CDR2 SMNVEV (reference sequence). This CDR3 contains 14 residues. The V end was cut by 0 bases, the J end by 5 bases, with 8 bases between.

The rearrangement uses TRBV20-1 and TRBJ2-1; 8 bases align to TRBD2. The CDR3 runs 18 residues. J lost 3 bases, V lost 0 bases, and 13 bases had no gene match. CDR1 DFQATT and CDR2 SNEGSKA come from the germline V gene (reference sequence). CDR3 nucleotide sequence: TGCAGTGCTAGAGATGACCTGGGGAGCGGGGGACTCTACAATGAGCAGTTCTTC. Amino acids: CSARDDLGSGGLYNEQFF.

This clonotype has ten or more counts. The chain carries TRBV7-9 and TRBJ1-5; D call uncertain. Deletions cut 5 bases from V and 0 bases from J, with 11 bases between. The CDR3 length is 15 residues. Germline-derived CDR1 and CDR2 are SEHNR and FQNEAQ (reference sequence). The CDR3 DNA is TGTGCCAGCAGCCCTGGGCTGAATAGCAATCAGCCCCAGCATTTT. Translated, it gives CASSPGLNSNQPQHF.

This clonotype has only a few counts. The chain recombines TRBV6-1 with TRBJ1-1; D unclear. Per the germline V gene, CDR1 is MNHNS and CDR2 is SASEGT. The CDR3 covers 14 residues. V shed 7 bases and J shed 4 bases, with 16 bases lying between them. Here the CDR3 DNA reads TGTGCCAGCATGAATGGCAGCCCCCTCACTGAAGCTTTCTTT. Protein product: CASMNGSPLTEAFF.

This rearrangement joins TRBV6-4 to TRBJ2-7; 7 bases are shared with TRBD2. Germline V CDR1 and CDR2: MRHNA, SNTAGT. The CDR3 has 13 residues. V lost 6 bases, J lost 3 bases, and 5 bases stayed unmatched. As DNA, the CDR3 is TGTGCCAGCAGCTCATCGGGAGGCTACGAGCAGTACTTC. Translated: CASSSSGGYEQYF.

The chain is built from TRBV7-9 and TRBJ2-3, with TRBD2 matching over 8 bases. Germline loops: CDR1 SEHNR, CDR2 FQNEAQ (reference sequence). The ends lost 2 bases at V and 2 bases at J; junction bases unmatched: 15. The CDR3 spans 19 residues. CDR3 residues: CASSLIAGPLALVTDTQYF. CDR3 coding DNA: TGTGCCAGCAGCTTAATAGCGGGACCTTTGGCTCTAGTCACAGATACGCAGTATTTT.

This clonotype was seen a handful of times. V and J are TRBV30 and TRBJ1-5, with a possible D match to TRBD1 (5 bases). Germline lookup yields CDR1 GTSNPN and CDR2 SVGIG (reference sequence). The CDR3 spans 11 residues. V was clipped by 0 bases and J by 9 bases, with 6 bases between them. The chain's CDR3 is CAWSVGGPQHF. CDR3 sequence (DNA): TGTGCCTGGAGTGTTGGGGGGCCCCAGCATTTT. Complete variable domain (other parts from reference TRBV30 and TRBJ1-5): SQTIHQWPATLVQPVGSPLSLECTVEGTSNPNLYWYRQAAGRGLQLLFYSVGIGQISSEVPQNLSASRPQDRQFILSSKKLLLSDSGFYLCAWSVGGPQHFGDGTRLSIL.

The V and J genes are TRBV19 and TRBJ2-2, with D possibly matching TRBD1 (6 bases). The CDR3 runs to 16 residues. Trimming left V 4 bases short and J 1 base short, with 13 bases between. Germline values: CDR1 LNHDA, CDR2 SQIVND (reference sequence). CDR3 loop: CASSKAGTLNTGELFF. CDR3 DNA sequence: TGTGCCAGTAGTAAAGCCGGGACATTGAACACCGGGGAGCTGTTTTTT.

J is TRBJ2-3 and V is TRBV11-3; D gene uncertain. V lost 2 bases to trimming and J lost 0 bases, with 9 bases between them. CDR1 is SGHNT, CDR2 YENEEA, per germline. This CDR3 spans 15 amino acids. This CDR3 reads CASSLSGLSTDTQYF. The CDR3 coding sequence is TGTGCCAGCAGCTTAAGTGGCCTAAGCACAGATACGCAGTATTTT. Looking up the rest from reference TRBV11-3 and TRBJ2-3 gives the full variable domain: EAGVVQSPRYKIIEKKQPVAFWCNPISGHNTLYWYLQNLGQGPELLIRYENEEAVDDSQLPKDRFSAERLKGVDSTLKIQPAELGDSAVYLCASSLSGLSTDTQYFGPGTRLTVL.

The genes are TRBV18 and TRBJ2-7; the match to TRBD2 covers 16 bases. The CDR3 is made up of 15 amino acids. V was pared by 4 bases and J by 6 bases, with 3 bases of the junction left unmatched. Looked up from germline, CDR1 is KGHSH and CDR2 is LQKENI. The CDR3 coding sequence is TGTGCCAGCTCACTGGGGACTAGCGGGAGGGCCGAGCAGTACTTC. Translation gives CASSLGTSGRAEQYF.

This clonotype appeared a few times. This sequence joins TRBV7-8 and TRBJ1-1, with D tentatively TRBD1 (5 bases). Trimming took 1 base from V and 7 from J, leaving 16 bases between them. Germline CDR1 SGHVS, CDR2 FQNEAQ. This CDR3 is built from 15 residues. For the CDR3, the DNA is TGTGCCAGCAGCTTAGACCGCATCGGGGCTGGTGAAGCTTTCTTT. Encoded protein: CASSLDRIGAGEAFF.

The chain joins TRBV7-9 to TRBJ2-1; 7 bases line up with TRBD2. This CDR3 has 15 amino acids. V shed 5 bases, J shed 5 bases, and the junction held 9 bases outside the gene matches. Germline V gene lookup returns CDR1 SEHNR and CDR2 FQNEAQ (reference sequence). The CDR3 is CASSMPSGANNEQFF. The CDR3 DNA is TGTGCCAGCAGCATGCCTAGCGGAGCAAACAATGAGCAGTTCTTC. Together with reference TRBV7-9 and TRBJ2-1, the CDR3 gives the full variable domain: DTGVSQNPRHKITKRGQNVTFRCDPISEHNRLYWYRQTLGQGPEFLTYFQNEAQLEKSRLLSDRFSAERPKGSFSTLEIQRTEQGDSAMYLCASSMPSGANNEQFFGPGTRLTVL.

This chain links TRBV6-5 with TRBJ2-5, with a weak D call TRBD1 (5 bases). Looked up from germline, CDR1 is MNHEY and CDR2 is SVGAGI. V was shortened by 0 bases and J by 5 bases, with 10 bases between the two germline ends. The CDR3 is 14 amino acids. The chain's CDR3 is CASSYSGARETQYF. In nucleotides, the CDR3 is TGTGCCAGCAGTTACTCAGGGGCACGTGAGACCCAGTACTTC.